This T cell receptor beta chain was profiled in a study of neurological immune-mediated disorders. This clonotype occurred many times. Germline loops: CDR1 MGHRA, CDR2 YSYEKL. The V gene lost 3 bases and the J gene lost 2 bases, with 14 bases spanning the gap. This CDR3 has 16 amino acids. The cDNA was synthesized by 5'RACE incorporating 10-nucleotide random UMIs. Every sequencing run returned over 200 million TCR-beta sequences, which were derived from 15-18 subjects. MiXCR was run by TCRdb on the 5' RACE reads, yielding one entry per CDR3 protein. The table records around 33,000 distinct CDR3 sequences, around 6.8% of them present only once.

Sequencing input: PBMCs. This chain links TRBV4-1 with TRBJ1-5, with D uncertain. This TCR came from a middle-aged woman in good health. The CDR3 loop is CASSQMGMDGNQPQHF. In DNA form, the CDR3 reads TGCGCCAGCAGCCAGATGGGGATGGACGGCAATCAGCCCCAGCATTTT.